These 30 T cell receptor beta chains share one sample of origin, sequenced in a study of CD8+CD57+ T cells in acquired aplastic anemia. Profiling of TCR beta VDJ combinations and CDR3 sequences used genomic DNA as template. Via MiXCR, TCRdb re-called the reads, giving one row per CDR3 protein. The sample lists around 400,000 distinct CDR3 sequences; around 72% were seen once. Specimen: sorted CD4+, CD8+, or CD8+CD57+ T cells (not recorded which) from PBMCs. These receptors all come from a human donor in good health, serving as a control.

This clonotype was counted once. The rearrangement joins TRBV12-3 or TRBV12-4 to TRBJ1-1; D unclear. V lost 7 bases, J lost 1 base, and 13 bases lay in between. This CDR3 region has 14 residues. The CDR3 here is CASIPEVGNTEAFF. The CDR3 nucleotides are TGTGCCAGCATCCCCGAAGTTGGGAACACTGAAGCTTTCTTT.

A single count supports this clonotype. The chain carries TRBV20-1 and TRBJ2-7, with D uncertain. The CDR3 is 10 amino acids. The germline V and J ends were trimmed by 3 bases and 7 bases, with 7 bases remaining between them. The germline V gene has CDR1 DFQATT and CDR2 SNEGSKA (reference sequence). CDR3 sequence (DNA): TGCAGTGCTAGGCTAGGAGAGCAGTACTTC. Encoded protein: CSARLGEQYF.

The rearrangement links TRBV5-6 to TRBJ1-4; perhaps TRBD1 as D (6 bases). CDR1 is SGHDT, CDR2 YYEEEE, per germline. Trimming pared 4 bases from V and 6 bases from J, leaving 13 bases between. CDR3 size: 14 residues. The CDR3 DNA is TGTGCCAGCAGCCCCCAGACAGGTTATGAAAAACTGTTTTTT. As protein: CASSPQTGYEKLFF. The full variable domain, in which reference TRBV5-6 and TRBJ1-4 provide the parts outside the CDR3, is DAGVTQSPTHLIKTRGQQVTLRCSPKSGHDTVSWYQQALGQGPQFIFQYYEEEERQRGNFPDRFSGHQFPNYSSELNVNALLLGDSALYLCASSPQTGYEKLFFGSGTQLSVL.

Many counts were recorded for this clonotype. The J gene is TRBJ2-1, the V gene TRBV5-1; 10 positions match TRBD1. Germline V gives CDR1 SGHRS, CDR2 YFSETQ. J gave up 7 bases and V 4 bases, and 8 bases lay outside the gene matches. The CDR3 runs to 15 residues. CDR3 sequence (DNA): TGCGCCAGCAGCCTCGGGACAGGGGATAGGAATGAGCAGTTCTTC. It is translated as CASSLGTGDRNEQFF.

The J gene is TRBJ2-3, the V gene TRBV6-1; D uncertain. Looked up from germline, CDR1 is MNHNS and CDR2 is SASEGT. V was shortened by 2 bases and J by 6 bases, with 9 bases between the two germline ends. The CDR3 loop spans 13 amino acids. The CDR3 nucleotides read TGTGCCAGCAGTGAAAGCTTAGGGGATACGCAGTATTTT. Protein: CASSESLGDTQYF.

This clonotype was counted ten times or more. This rearrangement joins TRBV12-3 or TRBV12-4 to TRBJ1-1; 10 bases map to TRBD1. Losses at the gene ends were 3 bases for V and 5 bases for J; bases not matched to a gene: 3. This CDR3 comprises 14 residues. The CDR3 here is CASSFDRGQTEAFF. The DNA of the CDR3 is TGTGCCAGCAGTTTTGACAGGGGGCAAACTGAAGCTTTCTTT.

V usage is TRBV29-1 and J usage is TRBJ2-5; the match to TRBD1 covers 9 bases. The CDR3 runs 14 residues. V dropped 1 base and J dropped 5; count of bases not matched to a gene: 5. Germline CDR1 and CDR2: SQVTM and ANQGSEA. In DNA form, the CDR3 reads TGCAGCGTTGAAGGAAGGACAGGGGTGGAGACCCAGTACTTC. This codes for CSVEGRTGVETQYF.

CDR3 region: CAISGRFGGISVGDSPLHF. In nucleotides, the CDR3 is TGTGCCATCAGTGGGCGGTTCGGGGGAATAAGTGTAGGGGATTCACCCCTCCACTTT. The chain employs TRBV9 and TRBJ1-6, with D possibly TRBD1 on 5 matching bases. The germline gives CDR1 SGDLS, CDR2 YYNGEE. The CDR3 is 19 residues long. V was shortened by 9 bases and J by 8 bases, with 33 bases between the two germline ends.

This chain uses TRBV2 with TRBJ1-5, with D tentatively TRBD1 (6 bases). CDR3 size: 14 residues. Germline CDR1 and CDR2: SNHLY and FYNNEI. Deletions cut 5 bases from V and 5 bases from J, with 13 bases between. CDR3 protein: CASSTTGSDQPQHF. CDR3 in DNA: TGTGCCAGCAGTACAACAGGGTCGGATCAGCCCCAGCATTTT.

In this sample, this clonotype turned up many times. Here the CDR3 reads CASKRTDTQYF. The CDR3 DNA follows: TGTGCCAGCAAAAGGACAGATACGCAGTATTTT. This chain uses TRBV2 with TRBJ2-3; D is uncertain. Looked up from germline, CDR1 is SNHLY and CDR2 is FYNNEI. The CDR3 covers 11 residues. The V end lost 7 bases, the J end lost 3 bases, and 5 bases lay between the germline ends. The full variable domain, its missing parts supplied by reference TRBV2 and TRBJ2-3, is EPEVTQTPSHQVTQMGQEVILRCVPISNHLYFYWYRQILGQKVEFLVSFYNNEISEKSEIFDDQFSVERPDGSNFTLKIRSTKLEDSAMYFCASKRTDTQYFGPGTRLTVL.

V usage is TRBV7-8 and J usage is TRBJ1-4; a possible D gene is TRBD1 (6 bases). The CDR3 has 15 residues. CDR1 is SGHVS and CDR2 is FQNEAQ in the germline V gene. Trimming took off 3 bases at V and 16 bases at J, with 24 bases between the two ends. This CDR3 is CASSFVNRVRGDEFF. The CDR3 region has the DNA TGTGCCAGCAGCTTCGTGAACCGGGTCAGGGGAGACGAGTTTTTT.

A remark on this clonotype: Relative to the germline gene, one junction end is altered; a read error may explain this. V usage is TRBV19 and J usage is TRBJ2-6; tentative D call: TRBD1 (6 bases). Germline CDR1 reads LNHDA; CDR2 reads SQIVND (reference sequence). CDR3 size: 16 residues. The CDR3: CASSLRTVEYNSPLHF. Here the CDR3 DNA reads TGTGCCAGTAGTCTTCGGACAGTGGAGTATAATTCACCCCTCCACTTC.

This chain uses TRBV11-1 with TRBJ1-1, with 8 bases that match TRBD1. Per germline, CDR1 SGHAT and CDR2 FQDESV (reference sequence). This CDR3 contains 12 residues. Losses at the gene ends were 3 bases for V and 14 bases for J; bases not matched to a gene: 8. CDR3 protein: CASSFTGGIAFF. CDR3 nucleotides: TGTGCCAGCAGCTTCACAGGGGGGATAGCATTCTTT.

CDR3 amino acids: CSGQVGGNTIYF. The CDR3, as DNA: TGCAGCGGTCAGGTCGGGGGAAACACCATATATTTT. The chain carries TRBV29-1 and TRBJ1-3, with unresolved D. Germline V gene sequence: CDR1 SQVTM, CDR2 ANQGSEA. V lost 7 bases and J lost 4, with 11 bases in between. The CDR3 extends over 12 amino acids.

This clonotype was detected ten times or more. This chain links TRBV19 with TRBJ1-4, with D possibly being TRBD1 (6 bases). The CDR3 runs to 15 residues. In germline, CDR1 is LNHDA, CDR2 SQIVND (reference sequence). V shed 1 base and J shed 2 bases, with 8 bases lying between them. Here the CDR3 DNA reads TGTGCCAGTAGTATAGGGGGGGCCACTAATGAAAAACTGTTTTTT. It codes for CASSIGGATNEKLFF. The entire variable domain, with the rest obtained from reference TRBV19 and TRBJ1-4, is as follows: DGGITQSPKYLFRKEGQNVTLSCEQNLNHDAMYWYRQDPGQGLRLIYYSQIVNDFQKGDIAEGYSVSREKKESFPLTVTSAQKNPTAFYLCASSIGGATNEKLFFGSGTQLSVL.

V gene TRBV7-2 combines with J gene TRBJ1-4, with a tentative D call TRBD1 (6 bases). CDR3 size: 15 residues. Germline CDR1 SGHTA, CDR2 FQGNSA. Trimming shortened V by 5 bases and J by 11 bases, and 21 bases separated the two germline ends. CDR3 sequence (DNA): TGTGCCAGCAGCAACCACGCAGGGGAGAAGAGCAAACTGTTTTTT. Translation gives CASSNHAGEKSKLFF.

With respect to this clonotype: Since the CDR3 does not end with the conserved phenylalanine or tryptophan, this likely comes from a read error. This sequence joins TRBV19 and TRBJ1-3; D not certain. The CDR3 loop spans 14 amino acids. CDR1 LNHDA and CDR2 SQIVND come from the germline V gene (reference sequence). CDR3 bases: TGTGCCGGTAGTATAGCCCTGGCTGGAAACACCATATATTGT. Residues: CAGSIALAGNTIYC.

CDR3 DNA sequence: TGTGCCATCAGTGAGTCGACAATAACCTACGAGCAGTACGTC. It encodes CAISESTITYEQYV. The V call is TRBV10-3, the J call TRBJ2-7; no clear D gene. The CDR3 spans 14 residues. The ends were cut back, 0 bases at V and 2 bases at J, with 8 bases in the middle. Germline V gene data show CDR1 as ENHRY and CDR2 as SYGVKD.

Regarding this clonotype: A junction boundary mismatches the germline segment, possibly from a read error. The CDR3 DNA follows: TGCAGTGCTAGCCGGGGGGGGGGCTATCGCTACACCTTC. The encoded protein is CSASRGGGYRYTF. V and J are TRBV20-1 and TRBJ1-2; D is possibly TRBD1 (6 bases). This CDR3 region has 13 residues. Looked up from germline, CDR1 is DFQATT and CDR2 is SNEGSKA (reference sequence).

The CDR3 DNA is TGCGCCAGCAGCATGCCAGGGGGCCTCTCCTACGAGCAGTACTTC. Translating gives CASSMPGGLSYEQYF. J is TRBJ2-7 and V is TRBV5-1, with 8 bases matching TRBD1. J lost 0 bases, V lost 4 bases, and 6 bases had no gene match. There are 15 residues in the CDR3. From germline, CDR1 is SGHRS and CDR2 YFSETQ.

This sequence joins TRBV7-9 and TRBJ2-5; D ambiguous. V was shortened by 1 base and J by 14 bases, with 23 bases between the two germline ends. The CDR3 sequence is 15 residues long. The germline V gene has CDR1 SEHNR and CDR2 FQNEAQ (reference sequence). CDR3 region: CASSLGFPDTQYFYF. The CDR3 nucleotides are TGTGCCAGCAGCTTAGGATTCCCAGATACGCAGTATTTTTACTTC.

This clonotype was recorded many times. The V call is TRBV6-5, the J call TRBJ1-1; 9 bases are a match to TRBD1. Losses at the gene ends were 2 bases for V and 4 bases for J; bases not matched to a gene: 8. From germline, CDR1 is MNHEY and CDR2 SVGAGI. CDR3 length: 16 amino acids. The CDR3 DNA reads TGTGCCAGCAGTTACGATCGGACAGGGGTTCGCACTGAAGCTTTCTTT. Its translation is CASSYDRTGVRTEAFF.

As regards this clonotype: Because the CDR3 is missing its conserved closing phenylalanine or tryptophan, this is likely a read error. V gene TRBV6-2 or TRBV6-3 combines with J gene TRBJ1-6, with unresolved D. The CDR3 is 12 amino acids. Deletions cut 7 bases from V and 6 bases from J, with 7 bases between. Germline assignment: CDR1 MNHEY and CDR2 SVGEGT. The DNA of the CDR3 is TGTGCCAGCAATAGACTTAATTCACCCCTCCACCTT. Translated: CASNRLNSPLHL.

This chain links TRBV5-1 with TRBJ1-6; D is uncertain. The CDR3 totals 15 residues. Germline CDR1 and CDR2: SGHRS and YFSETQ. V was cut by 1 base and J by 10 bases, with 15 bases left in between. CDR3 in amino acids: CASSLYVQAGSPLHF. The CDR3 region has the DNA TGCGCCAGCAGCTTGTACGTGCAGGCGGGCTCACCCCTCCACTTT.

The rearrangement joins TRBV12-3 or TRBV12-4 to TRBJ1-1, with no clear D. CDR3 length: 11 amino acids. V was pared by 10 bases and J by 7 bases, with 13 bases between. This CDR3 reads CAISPGLEAFF. CDR3 nucleotides: TGTGCCATTAGTCCGGGCCTTGAAGCTTTCTTT.

Turning to this clonotype: Compared with germline, one end of the junction differs, possibly owing to a read error. The J gene is TRBJ1-4, the V gene TRBV9; perhaps TRBD1 as D (5 bases). CDR1 and CDR2 (germline): SGDLS, YYNGEE. This CDR3 is built from 13 residues. The CDR3: CASRRPGGGKTQF. CDR3 in DNA: TGTGCCAGCAGACGTCCGGGGGGGGGAAAGACGCAGTTT.

Note on this clonotype: Mismatch with germline at one junction end may stem from a read error. This chain joins TRBV9 and TRBJ2-7; 10 bases fit TRBD2. Looked up from germline, CDR1 is SGDLS and CDR2 is YYNGEE. The CDR3 length is 14 residues. The CDR3: CASRLAGGGESNYF. The CDR3 DNA sequence: TGCGCCAGCAGGTTAGCGGGGGGCGGGGAGAGCAATTACTTC.

This clonotype was seen ten or more times. V usage is TRBV6-5 and J usage is TRBJ1-4; D is uncertain. V lost 8 bases and J lost 3, with 16 bases in between. Germline CDR1 reads MNHEY; CDR2 reads SVGAGI. This CDR3 has 15 residues. The CDR3, as DNA: TGTGCCAGCGGACGGGAGAGGAGGGCTAATGAAAAACTGTTTTTT. As protein: CASGRERRANEKLFF.

The chain links TRBV9 to TRBJ1-3; a weak D match, TRBD1 (5 bases). This CDR3 contains 14 residues. CDR1 is SGDLS, CDR2 YYNGEE, per germline. Trimming took off 1 base at V and 2 bases at J, with 7 bases between the two ends. The CDR3 DNA follows: TGTGCCAGCAGCGTAACGGGGGCTGGAAACACCATATATTTT. As protein: CASSVTGAGNTIYF.

The chain carries TRBV10-3 and TRBJ1-5, with D uncertain. The CDR3 runs 13 residues. The V end was cut by 7 bases, the J end by 6 bases, with 13 bases between. Germline CDR1 and CDR2: ENHRY and SYGVKD. This chain's CDR3 is CAITAGESQPQHF. In DNA form, the CDR3 reads TGTGCCATCACTGCCGGGGAGTCTCAGCCCCAGCATTTT.